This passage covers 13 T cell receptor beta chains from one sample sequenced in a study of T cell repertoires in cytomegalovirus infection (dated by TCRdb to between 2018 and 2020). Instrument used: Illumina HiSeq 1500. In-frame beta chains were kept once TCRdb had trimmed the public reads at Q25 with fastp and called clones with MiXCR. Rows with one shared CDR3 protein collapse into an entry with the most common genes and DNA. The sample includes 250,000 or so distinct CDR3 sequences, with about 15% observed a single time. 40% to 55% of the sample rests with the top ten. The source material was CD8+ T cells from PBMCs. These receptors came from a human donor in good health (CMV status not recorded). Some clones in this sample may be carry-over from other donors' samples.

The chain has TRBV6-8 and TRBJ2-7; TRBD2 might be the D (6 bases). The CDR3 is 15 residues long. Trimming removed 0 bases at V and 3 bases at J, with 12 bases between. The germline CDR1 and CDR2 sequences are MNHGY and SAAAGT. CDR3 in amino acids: CASSYSTAGDYEQYF. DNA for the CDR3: TGTGCCAGCAGTTACTCGACAGCGGGTGACTACGAGCAGTACTTC.

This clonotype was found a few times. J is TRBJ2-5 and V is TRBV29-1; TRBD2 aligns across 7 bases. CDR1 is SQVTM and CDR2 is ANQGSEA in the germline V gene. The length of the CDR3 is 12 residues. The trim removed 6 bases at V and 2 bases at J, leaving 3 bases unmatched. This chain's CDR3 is CSVTSEQETQYF. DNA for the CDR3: TGCAGCGTAACTAGCGAACAAGAGACCCAGTACTTC.

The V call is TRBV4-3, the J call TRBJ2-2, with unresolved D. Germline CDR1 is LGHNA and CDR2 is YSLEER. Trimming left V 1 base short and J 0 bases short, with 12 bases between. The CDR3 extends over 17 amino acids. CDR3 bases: TGCGCCAGCAGCCAAGCGTCTCAGGTCGCGAACACCGGGGAGCTGTTTTTT. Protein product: CASSQASQVANTGELFF.

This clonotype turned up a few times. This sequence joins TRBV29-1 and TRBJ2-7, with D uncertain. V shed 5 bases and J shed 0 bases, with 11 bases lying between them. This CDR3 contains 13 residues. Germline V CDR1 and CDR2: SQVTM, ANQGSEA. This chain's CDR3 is CSVFYDNSYEQYF. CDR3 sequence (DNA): TGCAGCGTTTTTTACGATAACTCCTACGAGCAGTACTTC.

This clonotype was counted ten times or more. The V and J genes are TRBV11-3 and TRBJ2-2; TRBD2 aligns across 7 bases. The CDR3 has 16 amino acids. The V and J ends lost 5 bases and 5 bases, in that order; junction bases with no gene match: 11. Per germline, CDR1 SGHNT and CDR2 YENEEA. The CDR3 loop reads CASSPRIGGGTGELFF. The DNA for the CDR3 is TGTGCCAGCAGCCCAAGAATTGGGGGGGGAACCGGGGAGCTGTTTTTT.

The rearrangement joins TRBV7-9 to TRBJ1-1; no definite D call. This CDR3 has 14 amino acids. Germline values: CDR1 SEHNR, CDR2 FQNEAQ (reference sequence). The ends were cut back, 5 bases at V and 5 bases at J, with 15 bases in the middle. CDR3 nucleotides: TGTGCCAGCAGCCCCCGTCGGAACCCGACTGAAGCTTTCTTT. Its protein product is CASSPRRNPTEAFF.

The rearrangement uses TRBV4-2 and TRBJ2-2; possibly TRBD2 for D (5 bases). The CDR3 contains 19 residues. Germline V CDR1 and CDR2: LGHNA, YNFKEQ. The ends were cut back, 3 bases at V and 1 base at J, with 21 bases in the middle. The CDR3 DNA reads TGTGCCAGCAGCCACCCCAATCAGCGGAGCGGAAAGAACACCGGGGAGCTGTTTTTT. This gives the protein CASSHPNQRSGKNTGELFF.

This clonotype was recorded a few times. In DNA, the CDR3 is TGTGCCAGCAGTCCCGGTTCGGAGGGATATGGCAATCAGCCCCAGCATTTT. Translation gives CASSPGSEGYGNQPQHF. V and J are TRBV28 and TRBJ1-5; D is unclear. This CDR3 is built from 17 residues. V lost 5 bases and J lost 2, with 19 bases in between. Germline lookup yields CDR1 MDHEN and CDR2 SYDVKM.

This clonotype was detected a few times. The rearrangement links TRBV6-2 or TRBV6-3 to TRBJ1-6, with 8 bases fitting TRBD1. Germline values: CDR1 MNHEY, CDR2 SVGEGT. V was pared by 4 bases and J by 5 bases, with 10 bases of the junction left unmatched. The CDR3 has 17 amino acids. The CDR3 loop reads CASSSHPGTGDNSPLHF. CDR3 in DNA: TGTGCCAGCAGTTCTCACCCCGGGACAGGAGATAATTCACCCCTCCACTTT.

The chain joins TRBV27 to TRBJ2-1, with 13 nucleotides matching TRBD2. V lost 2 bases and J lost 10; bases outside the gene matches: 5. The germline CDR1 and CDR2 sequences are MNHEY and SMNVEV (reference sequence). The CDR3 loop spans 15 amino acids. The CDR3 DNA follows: TGTGCCAGCAGTTTAACTAGCGGGGGGGCAAGAGAGCAGTTCTTC. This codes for CASSLTSGGAREQFF.

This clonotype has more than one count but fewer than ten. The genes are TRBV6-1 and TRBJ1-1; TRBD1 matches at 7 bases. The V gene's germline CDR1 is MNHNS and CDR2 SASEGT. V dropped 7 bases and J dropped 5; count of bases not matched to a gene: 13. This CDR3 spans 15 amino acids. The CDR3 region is CASKRDPQGSTEAFF. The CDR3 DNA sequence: TGTGCCAGCAAGAGGGACCCACAGGGGAGTACTGAAGCTTTCTTT.

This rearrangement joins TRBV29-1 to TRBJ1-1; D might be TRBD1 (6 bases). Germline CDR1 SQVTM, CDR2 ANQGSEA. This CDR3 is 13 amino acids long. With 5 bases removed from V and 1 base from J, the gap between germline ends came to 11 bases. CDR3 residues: CSVLGGPNTEAFF. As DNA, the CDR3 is TGCAGCGTTCTGGGGGGGCCGAACACTGAAGCTTTCTTT. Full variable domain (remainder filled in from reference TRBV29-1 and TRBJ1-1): SAVISQKPSRDICQRGTSLTIQCQVDSQVTMMFWYRQQPGQSLTLIATANQGSEATYESGFVIDKFPISRPNLTFSTLTVSNMSPEDSSIYLCSVLGGPNTEAFFGQGTRLTVV.

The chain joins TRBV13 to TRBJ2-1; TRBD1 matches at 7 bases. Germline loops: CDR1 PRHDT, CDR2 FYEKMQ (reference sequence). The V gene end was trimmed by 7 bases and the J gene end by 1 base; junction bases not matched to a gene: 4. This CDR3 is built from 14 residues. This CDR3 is CASTTGQSYNEQFF. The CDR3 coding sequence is TGTGCCAGCACCACGGGACAGTCCTACAATGAGCAGTTCTTC. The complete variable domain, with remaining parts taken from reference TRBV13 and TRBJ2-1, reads AAGVIQSPRHLIKEKRETATLKCYPIPRHDTVYWYQQGPGQDPQFLISFYEKMQSDKGSIPDRFSAQQFSDYHSELNMSSLELGDSALYFCASTTGQSYNEQFFGPGTRLTVL.